This passage covers 23 T cell receptor beta chains from one sample sequenced in a study of cytomegalovirus exposure and HLA in healthy donors. 60 Vbeta and 13 Jbeta primers were used in PCR. Here immunoSEQ multiplex PCR was the method, and the copy in TCRdb shows in-frame clones only, minus some. The table includes 90,000 to 150,000 clones, 60% to 80% detected once. Sequencing was carried out using PBMCs. Receptor source: a middle-aged man in good health and CMV-seropositive.

This clone was seen just once. J is TRBJ2-7 and V is TRBV2, with TRBD2 matching 11 bases. CDR3 size: 13 residues. V shed 6 bases and J 4 bases; nucleotides not matched to a gene: 2. Germline CDR1 and CDR2: SNHLY and FYNNEI. In nucleotides, the CDR3 is TGTGCCAGCAGCGGACTAGCGGGTTACGAGCAGTACTTC. Translation gives CASSGLAGYEQYF.

This sequence joins TRBV7-9 and TRBJ1-1; D possibly corresponds to TRBD1 (6 bases). Trimming stripped 1 base from V and 1 base from J, with 7 bases between. The CDR3 is 14 amino acids. Germline-derived CDR1 and CDR2 are SEHNR and FQNEAQ (reference sequence). The CDR3 loop reads CASSLGTANTEAFF. CDR3 in DNA: TGTGCCAGCAGCTTAGGGACAGCGAACACTGAAGCTTTCTTT.

This clone came up a few times. This chain connects TRBV7-2 to TRBJ2-3, with D perhaps matching TRBD2 (6 bases). The ends were cut back, 0 bases at V and 3 bases at J, with 16 bases in the middle. Germline loops: CDR1 SGHTA, CDR2 FQGNSA. The CDR3 totals 17 residues. The CDR3 DNA reads as TGTGCCAGCAGCTTAGCGCGGGGCCTGTCGGGGACAGATACGCAGTATTTT. This gives the protein CASSLARGLSGTDTQYF.

The V and J genes are TRBV21-1 and TRBJ2-2; the table's D gene call, TRBD2, was not cross checked with the DNA. TRBV21-1 constitutes a pseudogene. This CDR3 has 18 residues. The DNA of the CDR3 is TGTGCCAGCAGCAAAGCGCCGGAGCCCCCTTCGAACACCGGGGAGCTGTTTTTT. Translating gives CASSKAPEPPSNTGELFF.

The genes are TRBV6-6 and TRBJ2-1, with TRBD1 as a possible D gene (5 bases). Germline lookup yields CDR1 MNHNY and CDR2 SVGAGI (reference sequence). This CDR3 comprises 13 residues. V was clipped by 5 bases and J by 4 bases, with 9 bases between them. In DNA form, the CDR3 reads TGTGCCAGCAGTACCAGGGCATACAATGAGCAGTTCTTC. Amino acids: CASSTRAYNEQFF.

The rearrangement joins TRBV7-6 to TRBJ2-6; possibly TRBD2 for D (5 bases). CDR3 size: 15 residues. V dropped 5 bases and J dropped 4 bases, with 12 bases sitting between them. The germline V gene has CDR1 SGHVS and CDR2 FNYEAQ. The CDR3 loop reads CASSLWESGANVLTF. The CDR3, as DNA: TGTGCCAGCAGCCTATGGGAGAGCGGGGCCAACGTCCTGACTTTC.

The rearrangement joins TRBV27 to TRBJ2-7; the match to TRBD1 covers 8 bases. This CDR3 contains 16 residues. V shed 3 bases, J shed 4 bases, and the junction held 11 bases outside the gene matches. Germline values: CDR1 MNHEY, CDR2 SMNVEV (reference sequence). CDR3 DNA: TGTGCCAGCAGTTTCTCAACAGGGGGAATTAAGTACGAGCAGTACTTC. Protein sequence: CASSFSTGGIKYEQYF.

V is TRBV6-6 and J is TRBJ1-5; tentative D call: TRBD1 (6 bases). The CDR3 extends over 16 amino acids. The V gene's germline CDR1 is MNHNY and CDR2 SVGAGI (reference sequence). The ends were cut back, 6 bases at V and 4 bases at J, with 19 bases in the middle. The CDR3 loop is CASRVEGRGFNQPQHF. The DNA of the CDR3 is TGTGCCAGCAGAGTCGAGGGCAGGGGATTTAATCAGCCCCAGCATTTT.

The rearrangement links TRBV13 to TRBJ1-1; D is unresolved. Per germline, CDR1 PRHDT and CDR2 FYEKMQ (reference sequence). The CDR3 is 12 residues long. The V and J ends lost 4 bases and 4 bases respectively, with 7 bases between them. CDR3 loop: CASSSEGTEAFF. In DNA form, the CDR3 reads TGTGCCAGCAGCTCGGAGGGCACTGAAGCTTTCTTT.

The V and J genes are TRBV5-1 and TRBJ2-7; 8 bases map to TRBD2. The CDR3 length is 15 residues. J gave up 6 bases and V 0 bases, and 8 bases lay outside the gene matches. Germline V gives CDR1 SGHRS, CDR2 YFSETQ. In nucleotides, the CDR3 is TGCGCCAGCAGCTTGGAGGGACTAGACGTCCTCGAGCAGTACTTC. Protein: CASSLEGLDVLEQYF.

The chain couples TRBV10-2 to TRBJ1-1; D might be TRBD1 (6 bases). CDR3 length: 13 residues. The V end lost 5 bases, the J end lost 4 bases, and 11 bases lay between the germline ends. Looked up from germline, CDR1 is WSHSY and CDR2 is SAAADI. CDR3 in DNA: TGCGCCAGCAGTTCCGGGACACCCACTGAAGCTTTCTTT. Amino acids: CASSSGTPTEAFF.

V usage is TRBV7-9 and J usage is TRBJ1-1, with 8 bases aligning to TRBD1. CDR1 and CDR2 from the germline V gene are SEHNR and FQNEAQ (reference sequence). The CDR3 covers 13 residues. With 4 bases clipped from V and 4 bases from J, the junction kept 2 bases outside the gene matches. In DNA form, the CDR3 reads TGTGCCAGCAGCTCACAGGGGGGCACTGAAGCTTTCTTT. Translation: CASSSQGGTEAFF.

This clone was detected once. The CDR3, as DNA: TGTGCCAGCAGCCCACGGACAGGGAGTGGAAATCAGCCCCAGCATTTT. Its protein product is CASSPRTGSGNQPQHF. The rearrangement joins TRBV7-2 to TRBJ1-5; TRBD1 matches 8 bases. The CDR3 is 16 residues long. The V and J ends lost 5 bases and 4 bases, in that order; junction bases with no gene match: 10. The V gene's germline CDR1 is SGHTA and CDR2 FQGNSA.

The chain combines TRBV2 with TRBJ2-5; D is perhaps TRBD2 (6 bases). CDR1 and CDR2 from the germline V gene are SNHLY and FYNNEI. The CDR3 totals 15 residues. Deletions cut 3 bases from V and 2 bases from J, with 13 bases between. In nucleotides, the CDR3 is TGTGCCAGCAGTGAGGCGGGGTTTGATCAAGAGACCCAGTACTTC. It codes for CASSEAGFDQETQYF.

The genes are TRBV12-5 and TRBJ2-1; 8 nucleotides align to TRBD2. CDR1 LGHNT and CDR2 FRNRAP come from the germline V gene. V lost 2 bases, J lost 7 bases, and 10 bases stayed unmatched. The CDR3 loop spans 16 amino acids. CDR3 protein: CASGLPDSGVENEQFF. Written as DNA, the CDR3 is TGTGCTAGTGGTTTGCCCGATAGCGGGGTGGAGAATGAGCAGTTCTTC.

This sequence joins TRBV27 and TRBJ1-3; 11 positions match TRBD1. J was trimmed by 0 bases and V by 5 bases; bases with no gene match: 3. Per germline, CDR1 MNHEY and CDR2 SMNVEV (reference sequence). The CDR3 spans 16 residues. CDR3 region: CASSPGQGDSGNTIYF. In DNA form, the CDR3 reads TGTGCCAGCAGTCCGGGACAGGGGGACTCTGGAAACACCATATATTTT.

V and J are TRBV7-9 and TRBJ1-1; D remains unclear. Trimming took off 2 bases at V and 4 bases at J, with 11 bases between the two ends. Germline V gene lookup returns CDR1 SEHNR and CDR2 FQNEAQ (reference sequence). The CDR3 has 14 residues. CDR3 nucleotides: TGTGCCAGCAGCTTACACGAGGGTGGCACTGAAGCTTTCTTT. This gives the protein CASSLHEGGTEAFF.

V usage is TRBV6-1 and J usage is TRBJ1-1, with 7 nucleotides matching TRBD1. The CDR3 spans 12 residues. Per germline, CDR1 MNHNS and CDR2 SASEGT. V trimming: 6 bases; J trimming: 6 bases; junction bases outside the gene matches: 4. The CDR3 reads CASRAGGPEAFF. CDR3 nucleotides: TGTGCCAGCAGGGCAGGGGGACCTGAAGCTTTCTTT.

The chain links TRBV7-2 to TRBJ1-1; TRBD1 agrees at 7 bases. Germline V gives CDR1 SGHTA, CDR2 FQGNSA. The CDR3 runs to 14 residues. With 4 bases clipped from V and 1 base from J, the junction kept 3 bases outside the gene matches. The CDR3 is CASSSQGGNTEAFF. The CDR3 DNA reads as TGTGCCAGCAGCTCCCAGGGGGGGAACACTGAAGCTTTCTTT.

The genes are TRBV21-1 and TRBJ2-4; no check of the table's D call, TRBD1, against the DNA was made. TRBV21-1 is classified as a pseudogene. CDR3 length equals 20 residues. The CDR3 DNA is TGTGCCAGCAGCAACACCTACAGGGGCGAACCCCGATTAGCCAAAAACATTCAGTACTTC. Translation gives CASSNTYRGEPRLAKNIQYF.

The chain carries TRBV5-1 and TRBJ2-5, with TRBD1 identical over 7 bases. Unmatched junction bases numbered 3, after V lost 4 bases and J lost 3 bases. Looked up from germline, CDR1 is SGHRS and CDR2 is YFSETQ. This CDR3 comprises 13 residues. In DNA, the CDR3 is TGCGCCAGCAGCCCCGACAGGGAAGAGACCCAGTACTTC. It yields the protein CASSPDREETQYF.

CDR3 amino acids: CASSLGTGASNTEAFF. As DNA, the CDR3 is TGCGCCAGCAGCTTGGGGACAGGGGCTTCGAACACTGAAGCTTTCTTT. V is TRBV5-1 and J is TRBJ1-1, with 9 bases identical to TRBD1. This CDR3 is 16 amino acids long. V was pared by 0 bases and J by 1 base, with 4 bases of the junction left unmatched. From germline, CDR1 is SGHRS and CDR2 YFSETQ.

Here the CDR3 reads CASSITGWNEQYF. The CDR3 bases are TGTGCCAGTAGTATCACGGGTTGGAACGAGCAGTACTTC. This chain uses TRBV19 with TRBJ2-7; D call uncertain. The V end was cut by 3 bases, the J end by 5 bases, with 11 bases between. The germline V gene has CDR1 LNHDA and CDR2 SQIVND (reference sequence). The CDR3 is 13 amino acids.